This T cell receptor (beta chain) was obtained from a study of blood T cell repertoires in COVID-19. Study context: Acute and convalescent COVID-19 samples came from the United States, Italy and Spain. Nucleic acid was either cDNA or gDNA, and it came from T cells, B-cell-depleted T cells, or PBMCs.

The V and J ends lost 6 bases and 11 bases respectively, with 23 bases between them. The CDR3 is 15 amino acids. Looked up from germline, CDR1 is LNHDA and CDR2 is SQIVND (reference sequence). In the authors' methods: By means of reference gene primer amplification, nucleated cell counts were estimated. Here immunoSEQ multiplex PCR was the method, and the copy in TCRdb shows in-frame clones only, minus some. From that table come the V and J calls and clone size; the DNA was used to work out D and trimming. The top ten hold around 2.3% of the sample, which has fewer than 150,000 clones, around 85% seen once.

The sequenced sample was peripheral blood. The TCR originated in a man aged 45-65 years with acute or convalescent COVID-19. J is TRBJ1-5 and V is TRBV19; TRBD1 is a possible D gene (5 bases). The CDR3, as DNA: TGTGCCAGTAGGGGCACCGGGACTCTTTCAAGGACCCAGCATTTT. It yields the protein CASRGTGTLSRTQHF.